Sequencing of this T cell receptor beta chain was carried out in a study of T cell changes during pregnancy in multiple sclerosis. V was cut by 1 base and J by 4 bases, with 15 bases left in between. The CDR3 spans 16 residues. From germline, CDR1 is SGHRS and CDR2 YFSETQ. Generated by immunoSEQ multiplex PCR, the TCRdb table keeps only in-frame clones and is missing some. The sample lists under 55,000 clones, approximately 90% occurring once. The chain joins TRBV5-1 to TRBJ1-3; D uncertain. The material sequenced was CD4+ T cells from peripheral blood mononuclear cells, taken before pregnancy. The clonotype comes from a female donor with multiple sclerosis, enrolled in a pregnancy study. The DNA of the CDR3 is TGCGCCAGCAGCTTGATGGGCAGAAACTTGGGAAACACCATATATTTT. This gives the protein CASSLMGRNLGNTIYF.